Sequencing of this T cell receptor beta chain was carried out in a study of shared clonotypes between healthy human individuals. The CDR3 spans 13 residues. With 4 bases removed from V and 11 bases from J, the gap between germline ends came to 16 bases. Per the germline V gene, CDR1 is PRHDT and CDR2 is FYEKMQ (reference sequence). Clones were sequenced by immunoSEQ multiplex PCR, and TCRdb holds only the in-frame ones, with some missing. Altogether 2 million to 2.5 million clones are present, around 95% being singletons, with the ten largest covering roughly 0.13%. The genes are TRBV13 and TRBJ2-3; D is unresolved. This TCR came from a young man in good health. The source material was naive CD4+ T cells sorted from blood. Subset described: CD45RA+ positively selected. CDR3 residues: CASSSLRKGGQYF. DNA for the CDR3: TGTGCCAGCAGCTCCCTCCGAAAGGGTGGGCAGTATTTT.